Listed here are 4 T cell receptor beta chains from one sample, sequenced in a study of blood T cell repertoires in COVID-19. TCRdb's table, derived via immunoSEQ multiplex PCR, lists solely in-frame clones and lacks some. The table includes about 30,000 clones, 85% to 90% detected once. Input material: peripheral blood. The receptors here all came from a man older than 75 with acute or convalescent COVID-19.

There are a few counts of this clone. The chain couples TRBV28 to TRBJ1-5; 7 bases map to TRBD1. This CDR3 region has 14 residues. Germline values: CDR1 MDHEN, CDR2 SYDVKM. The V gene end was trimmed by 7 bases and the J gene end by 7 bases; junction bases not matched to a gene: 10. CDR3 bases: TGTGCCAGCACCACCACGAGGGGGCGACAGCCCCAGCATTTT. Protein product: CASTTTRGRQPQHF.

This clone appeared once. This chain joins TRBV5-1 and TRBJ2-1; D is uncertain. Trimming pared 0 bases from V and 0 bases from J, leaving 7 bases between. This CDR3 contains 15 residues. Looked up from germline, CDR1 is SGHRS and CDR2 is YFSETQ. CDR3 coding DNA: TGCGCCAGCAGCTTGGACTCCCCCTCCTACAATGAGCAGTTCTTC. This sequence encodes CASSLDSPSYNEQFF.

The V gene is TRBV5-5, the J gene TRBJ2-5, with a tentative D call TRBD1 (6 bases). CDR3 length: 17 residues. Germline V gene data show CDR1 as SGHKS and CDR2 as YYEKEE (reference sequence). The V end lost 2 bases, the J end lost 2 bases, and 19 bases lay between the germline ends. The CDR3 loop reads CASSLRSGAQMQETQYF. CDR3 nucleotides: TGTGCCAGCAGCTTACGTTCAGGGGCCCAAATGCAAGAGACCCAGTACTTC.

The rearrangement joins TRBV5-4 to TRBJ2-3; 8 nucleotides agree with TRBD2. V shed 5 bases, J shed 2 bases, and the junction held 4 bases outside the gene matches. Per the germline V gene, CDR1 is SGHNT and CDR2 is YYREEE (reference sequence). The CDR3 runs to 14 residues. DNA for the CDR3: TGTGCCAGCAGTTCGGGGGGGTTCACAGATACGCAGTATTTT. Amino acids: CASSSGGFTDTQYF. Looking up the rest from reference TRBV5-4 and TRBJ2-3 gives the full variable domain: ETGVTQSPTHLIKTRGQQVTLRCSSQSGHNTVSWYQQALGQGPQFIFQYYREEENGRGNFPPRFSGLQFPNYSSELNVNALELDDSALYLCASSSGGFTDTQYFGPGTRLTVL.